The 3 T cell receptor beta chains presented below share a single source sample, sequenced in a study of control samples from healthy donors and cancer patients. Using immunoSEQ multiplex PCR, the repertoire was profiled, and TCRdb retains in-frame clones only, with some absent. The sample consists of 24,000 or so clones, more than 80% of them appearing once. What was sequenced was PBMCs. Receptors originate from a man in his fifties or sixties with head and neck cancer.

The rearrangement links TRBV19 to TRBJ2-5; D tentatively reads TRBD1 or TRBD2 (5 bases each). Per the germline V gene, CDR1 is LNHDA and CDR2 is SQIVND (reference sequence). Deletions cut 3 bases from V and 4 bases from J, with 12 bases between. This CDR3 spans 14 amino acids. This chain's CDR3 is CASSMMGDPETQYF. CDR3 coding DNA: TGTGCCAGTAGTATGATGGGGGATCCAGAGACCCAGTACTTC.

The genes are TRBV28 and TRBJ2-1; weak D call: TRBD1 (5 bases). This CDR3 spans 16 amino acids. V was clipped by 4 bases and J by 0 bases, with 13 bases between them. The V gene's germline CDR1 is MDHEN and CDR2 SYDVKM. For the CDR3, the DNA is TGTGCCAGCAGTTCTCCAGGGTCTAGCTCCTACAATGAGCAGTTCTTC. Translated, it gives CASSSPGSSSYNEQFF.

The chain carries TRBV2 and TRBJ1-2; D ambiguous. The CDR3 loop spans 14 amino acids. The germline V and J ends were trimmed by 3 bases and 6 bases, with 14 bases remaining between them. The germline V gene encodes CDR1 SNHLY and CDR2 FYNNEI. The CDR3 sequence is CASSDWEEGNGYTF. The DNA for the CDR3 is TGTGCCAGCAGTGACTGGGAAGAAGGGAATGGCTACACCTTC.